The TCR beta chain described here comes from a study of cytotoxic CD8 clonotypes in ibrutinib-treated CLL. Study overall: It was after a median 12 months of treatment, range 6 to 36, that response samples were taken. Samples had a mean of roughly 250,000 productive templates and approximately 90,000 productive rearrangements.

The CDR3 runs 18 residues. Germline V gene data show CDR1 as MGHRA and CDR2 as YSYEKL. V lost 2 bases and J lost 2; bases outside the gene matches: 12. TCRdb's table, derived via immunoSEQ multiplex PCR, lists solely in-frame clones and lacks some. Of more than 140,000 clones in the sample, around 77% were seen once. This receptor was obtained from a human donor with chronic lymphocytic leukemia. This chain connects TRBV4-1 to TRBJ2-3; 8 nucleotides align to TRBD2. Source: PBMCs, taken after 12 months of ibrutinib treatment. The CDR3 spells CASSQRGGAPNPTDTQYF. As DNA, the CDR3 is TGCGCCAGCAGCCAACGGGGGGGCGCACCGAACCCCACAGATACGCAGTATTTT.